This T cell receptor (beta chain) is drawn from a study of blood T cells in healthy people across ages (dated by TCRdb to between 2015 and 2017). In the study overall: In model experiments, template switching captured roughly one uniquely barcoded TCR beta cDNA molecule for every two T cells. To track age-related changes in TCR beta repertoire diversity, the study relied on deep sequencing normalized with unique cDNA molecular identifiers. The donors were divided into four age groups: young (average approximately 17 years), middle-aged (under 40), aged (62) and long-lived (approximately 74). To avoid experimental bias, donors of different ages were randomly spread across the sequencing lanes. Using the same blood draw, the study looked at two additional independent replicas of 1 million unique cDNA reads for two donors, one aged 18 to 29 and the other aged 80 or older.

Here is what the overall study found, with its caveats: Compared with the aged group, the long-lived group had more naive CD4+ T cells, fewer expanded clones and increased TCR diversity, suggesting age selection. The percentage of naive T cells measured by flow cytometry correlated strongly with observed TCR beta diversity. Total diversity estimates from one million sequenced T cells were considered lower bounds and underestimates. Bulk unsorted PBMC profiling prevented conclusive comparison of naive and antigen-experienced compartments. Because the CMV infection status of the donors was unknown, age-related changes in expanded clonotypes may potentially have been confounded. Observed TCR beta diversity per million T cells fell roughly linearly with age, and a significant reduction was already apparent by age roughly 41.

About this clonotype itself: What this receptor recognizes is not known. Nothing much larger sits one base from this clone, and base qualities are not available.

Measured from the cysteine to the phenylalanine, the CDR3 is 13 residues long. Just CDR3 DNA is preserved here, 39 bases in frame from base 1. The germline V gene (reference sequence) sets CDR1 to PRHDT and CDR2 to FYEKMQ. V is cut by 4 bases and J by 6 bases, and the space between the germline ends is 10 bases. Libraries came from 5' RACE. TCRdb names Illumina HiSeq 2500 as the instrument used. A second PCR of about 6 to 11 cycles was run with a J-beta primer mix and a sample-barcoded 5' primer. A unique molecular identifier was introduced onto each TCR beta cDNA molecule by a template-switch 5' adaptor carrying 12 random nucleotides. At least 2.5 million CDR3-containing paired-end reads were obtained from each sample. First-strand cDNA was synthesized from all RNA with the Mint cDNA synthesis kit, primed by a TRBC-specific oligonucleotide. Following uracil-DNA glycosylase treatment, all cDNA underwent a first 18-cycle PCR with the universal primers M1SS and BC2_uni_R. Processing in the source paper ran as follows. For normalization, 1 million high-quality reads, each with a distinct molecular identifier, were randomly selected from each sample. Reads sharing molecular identifiers were discarded rather than binned into consensus sequences. MiTCR, set to a Q25 quality threshold and the strictest error-elimination algorithm, was used for CDR3 identification, clonotype clustering and error correction. Lower-bound total TCR beta diversity was estimated with a nonparametric unseen species model using Euler transformation. TCRdb cleaned the public reads at Q25 with fastp, built clones with MiXCR and kept in-frame beta chains. Rows merge per CDR3 protein into single entries with the most common DNA and genes. The V and J calls here are based on TCRdb, not the publication. Present in this sample are about 1.4 million distinct CDR3 sequences, approximately 59% of which were seen just once. About 6.3% of the sample belongs to the ten largest clones.

The roughly 42 donors, aged roughly 6 to 95 years, were systemically healthy Caucasian individuals from Russia. Roughly 9 milliliters of peripheral blood were drawn from each donor into EDTA-treated Vacutainer tubes. Ficoll-Paque density-gradient centrifugation was used to isolate PBMCs, with at least 6.5 million per sample. Trizol reagent was used to extract total RNA from PBMCs, with at least 5.5 micrograms per sample. For every donor, an aliquot of PBMCs went through flow cytometry to measure the percentages of naive CD45RAhigh/CD27high T cells. The sequence is built from TRBV13 and TRBJ2-1, with the identity of the D gene unclear. The sequencing sample was made of blood. This TCR was recovered from a man aged 18 to 29 in good health. The DNA sequence is TGTGCCAGCAGCTCCCCAAACATCAATGAGCAGTTCTTC. This yields the protein CASSSPNINEQFF.